Shown below are 9 T cell receptor beta chains from a single sample sequenced in a study of blood T cell repertoires in COVID-19. The protocol was immunoSEQ multiplex PCR, while the TCRdb copy is restricted to in-frame clones and leaves out a portion. This sample has over 350,000 clones, with 90% to 95% found just once. The sequenced sample was PBMCs or T cells enriched from blood (not recorded which). The receptors originated from a woman between 35 and 50 years old who had been exposed to COVID-19.

In nucleotides, the CDR3 is TGTGCCAGCTCACCCCCCCAGGGGCGCACAGATACGCAGTATTTT. Its protein product is CASSPPQGRTDTQYF. The gene calls are TRBV18 and TRBJ2-3; weak D call: TRBD1 (6 bases). The CDR3 runs 15 residues. Germline V gene lookup returns CDR1 KGHSH and CDR2 LQKENI. Deletions cut 3 bases from V and 1 base from J, with 11 bases between.

The rearrangement joins TRBV19 to TRBJ1-5, with 9 bases lining up with TRBD1. The CDR3 is 20 amino acids. Per germline, CDR1 LNHDA and CDR2 SQIVND (reference sequence). With V trimmed by 7 bases and J by 6 bases, 25 bases remained unmatched. The CDR3 DNA is TGTGCCAGTACCATATTCGGGGCTGGACAGGGGCCGATTCGTGGTCAGCCCCAGCATTTT. This codes for CASTIFGAGQGPIRGQPQHF.

This sequence joins TRBV2 and TRBJ2-1; TRBD1 is a possible D gene (6 bases). CDR3 length: 13 residues. Germline-derived CDR1 and CDR2 are SNHLY and FYNNEI. V dropped 5 bases and J dropped 9 bases, with 14 bases sitting between them. Written as DNA, the CDR3 is TGTGCCAGCAGTCCAAACACAGGGAGTGAGCAGTTCTTC. Protein sequence: CASSPNTGSEQFF.

This clone occurred once. J is TRBJ1-5 and V is TRBV30, with 8 bases that match TRBD1. The junction had 12 bases not matched to a gene; V was cut back by 0 bases and J by 11 bases. CDR1 GTSNPN and CDR2 SVGIG come from the germline V gene (reference sequence). CDR3 size: 15 residues. The CDR3 is CAWSVYQGARSTQHF. The CDR3 DNA reads as TGTGCCTGGAGTGTTTATCAGGGGGCTCGTTCGACCCAGCATTTT. Drawing the rest from reference TRBV30 and TRBJ1-5, the complete variable domain is SQTIHQWPATLVQPVGSPLSLECTVEGTSNPNLYWYRQAAGRGLQLLFYSVGIGQISSEVPQNLSASRPQDRQFILSSKKLLLSDSGFYLCAWSVYQGARSTQHFGDGTRLSIL.

V usage is TRBV2 and J usage is TRBJ2-3, with 10 positions matching TRBD2. Germline V CDR1 and CDR2: SNHLY, FYNNEI. The CDR3 runs to 16 residues. With 5 bases clipped from V and 1 base from J, the junction kept 6 bases outside the gene matches. The CDR3 reads CASSSLSGGRTDTQYF. CDR3 nucleotides: TGTGCCAGCAGTTCCCTTAGCGGGGGGCGCACAGATACGCAGTATTTT.

This chain links TRBV11-3 with TRBJ2-1; possibly TRBD1 for D (6 bases). CDR1 is SGHNT and CDR2 is YENEEA in the germline V gene. This CDR3 has 14 amino acids. V was shortened by 3 bases and J by 5 bases, with 11 bases between the two germline ends. The CDR3 DNA reads as TGTGCCAGCAGCTTTACCGGGACAAACAATGAGCAGTTCTTC. Translating it yields CASSFTGTNNEQFF.

The CDR3 protein is CAWSVGGGAYNEQFF. The CDR3, as DNA: TGTGCCTGGAGTGTTGGAGGGGGGGCTTACAATGAGCAGTTCTTC. This chain connects TRBV30 to TRBJ2-1; possible D gene TRBD2, 7 bases. The CDR3 covers 15 residues. From germline, CDR1 is GTSNPN and CDR2 SVGIG (reference sequence). The germline V and J ends were trimmed by 0 bases and 4 bases, with 13 bases remaining between them. The full variable domain, completed using reference TRBV30 and TRBJ2-1, is SQTIHQWPATLVQPVGSPLSLECTVEGTSNPNLYWYRQAAGRGLQLLFYSVGIGQISSEVPQNLSASRPQDRQFILSSKKLLLSDSGFYLCAWSVGGGAYNEQFFGPGTRLTVL.

The V gene is TRBV14, the J gene TRBJ1-1; 9 bases are shared with TRBD1. Per germline, CDR1 SGHDN and CDR2 FVKESK. V shed 4 bases and J 14 bases; nucleotides not matched to a gene: 8. This CDR3 comprises 12 residues. CDR3 sequence reads: CASSPLTGGTFF. DNA of the CDR3: TGTGCCAGCAGCCCTTTGACAGGGGGAACCTTCTTT.

The V gene is TRBV6-2 or TRBV6-3, the J gene TRBJ1-1; a weak D match, TRBD1 (5 bases). V shed 6 bases and J shed 8 bases, with 10 bases lying between them. Germline V gene data show CDR1 as MNHEY and CDR2 as SVGEGT. The CDR3 totals 11 residues. The CDR3 reads CASSREEEAFF. The CDR3 DNA sequence: TGTGCCAGCAGCAGGGAGGAGGAAGCTTTCTTT.